Listed here are 30 T cell receptor beta chains from one sample, sequenced in a study of blood T cell repertoires in COVID-19 (TCRdb year 2020). Library preparation employed the immunoSEQ multiplex PCR assay. Here the immuneACCESS table is served through TCRdb, limited to in-frame sequences with V and J called. Missing clones are a known gap in these copies; in checked studies unresolved V genes cover under half, and the rest lacks a known reason. This sample has 250,000 to 300,000 clones in its table, and more than 70% of those were observed once. The biggest ten clones account for 2% to 2.5% of the sample. The sample consisted of PBMCs or T cells enriched from blood (not recorded which). These receptors came from a woman in her sixties or seventies in a cohort exposed to, infected with or recovered from COVID-19 (not recorded which).

The J gene is TRBJ2-1, the V gene TRBV12-5, with 16 positions matching TRBD2. The CDR3 contains 16 residues. Unmatched junction bases numbered 9, after V lost 7 bases and J lost 9 bases. Germline values: CDR1 LGHNT, CDR2 FRNRAP. In DNA form, the CDR3 reads TGTGCTAGTGCCCAGGGGGGACTAGCGGGAGGGGGTGAGCAGTTCTTC. Its translation is CASAQGGLAGGGEQFF.

The chain uses TRBV9 and TRBJ2-2, with 14 bases fitting TRBD2. V dropped 0 bases and J dropped 4; count of bases not matched to a gene: 8. The CDR3 loop spans 19 amino acids. CDR1 and CDR2 from the germline V gene are SGDLS and YYNGEE. CDR3 DNA: TGTGCCAGCAGCGTAGAAACAGGGACTAGCGGGAGTTTCACCGGGGAGCTGTTTTTT. Translated, it gives CASSVETGTSGSFTGELFF.

The rearrangement joins TRBV5-8 to TRBJ1-1; D gene ambiguous. Germline CDR1 and CDR2: SGHTS and YDEGEE. Between the trimmed V and J ends, which lost 4 bases and 1 base, there was a span of 8 bases. This CDR3 has 13 amino acids. The CDR3 is CASSRFGNTEAFF. As DNA, the CDR3 is TGTGCCAGCAGCCGGTTCGGGAACACTGAAGCTTTCTTT.

The gene calls are TRBV28 and TRBJ2-1; no clear D gene. This CDR3 has 12 residues. Germline V gene data show CDR1 as MDHEN and CDR2 as SYDVKM. The ends were cut back, 6 bases at V and 5 bases at J, with 8 bases in the middle. The CDR3 DNA reads TGTGCCAGCAGCCTCAGAAACAATGAGCAGTTCTTC. This sequence encodes CASSLRNNEQFF.

The J gene is TRBJ2-1, the V gene TRBV7-3; D is unresolved. The CDR3 totals 13 residues. Germline values: CDR1 SGHTA, CDR2 FQGTGA. V was shortened by 0 bases and J by 10 bases, with 10 bases between the two germline ends. The CDR3 reads CASSLTPTLEQFF. As DNA, the CDR3 is TGTGCCAGCAGCTTAACTCCGACTTTAGAGCAGTTCTTC.

The gene calls are TRBV5-1 and TRBJ2-2; perhaps TRBD1 as D (5 bases). V was shortened by 2 bases and J by 2 bases, with 7 bases between the two germline ends. From germline, CDR1 is SGHRS and CDR2 YFSETQ. CDR3 length: 14 residues. CDR3 DNA sequence: TGCGCCAGCAGCTTTGGACACAACACCGGGGAGCTGTTTTTT. This gives the protein CASSFGHNTGELFF.

The chain couples TRBV7-3 to TRBJ2-7, with 10 bases identical to TRBD2. The CDR3 loop spans 13 amino acids. V lost 5 bases, J lost 12 bases, and 10 bases stayed unmatched. Germline-derived CDR1 and CDR2 are SGHTA and FQGTGA. The CDR3 loop reads CASSREAGGVRYF. CDR3 sequence (DNA): TGTGCCAGCAGCAGAGAAGCGGGAGGGGTTCGGTACTTC.

The chain combines TRBV2 with TRBJ2-5; the match to TRBD1 covers 9 bases. This CDR3 has 14 residues. Germline CDR1 is SNHLY and CDR2 is FYNNEI. The J segment lost 2 bases and the V segment lost 6 bases, leaving 4 bases of the junction unmatched. The CDR3, as DNA: TGTGCCAGCAGCCACGGACAGGGGCAAGAGACCCAGTACTTC. Its protein product is CASSHGQGQETQYF.

The chain carries TRBV6-5 and TRBJ1-6; D possibly corresponds to TRBD1 (6 bases). CDR1 and CDR2 from the germline V gene are MNHEY and SVGAGI. Trimming took 8 bases from V and 7 from J, leaving 12 bases between them. The CDR3 is 13 residues long. The DNA of the CDR3 is TGTGCCAGCGGGGGCCAGGGGAATTCACCCCTCCACTTT. Translation gives CASGGQGNSPLHF.

The CDR3 nucleotides are TGTGCCAGCAGTTACCTCGATTCGCCCGGGGAGACCCAGTACTTC. This gives the protein CASSYLDSPGETQYF. V is TRBV6-2 or TRBV6-3 and J is TRBJ2-5; D is uncertain. The CDR3 contains 15 residues. Trimming removed 2 bases at V and 5 bases at J, with 15 bases between. From germline, CDR1 is MNHEY and CDR2 SVGEGT.

The chain uses TRBV27 and TRBJ2-7; 7 bases match TRBD1. The CDR3 is 14 residues long. V shed 2 bases, J shed 5 bases, and the junction held 6 bases outside the gene matches. In germline, CDR1 is MNHEY, CDR2 SMNVEV (reference sequence). The CDR3 nucleotides read TGTGCCAGCAGTTTACTGGGACAGAGAAACGAGCAGTACTTC. It codes for CASSLLGQRNEQYF.

This clone was counted a few times. Other nucleotide sequences in the sample specify the same CDR3. This chain joins TRBV2 and TRBJ2-1; D gene uncertain. This CDR3 is built from 11 residues. V was pared by 7 bases and J by 4 bases, with 5 bases between. Germline values: CDR1 SNHLY, CDR2 FYNNEI. The CDR3 region has the DNA TGTGCCAGCACTAGATACAATGAGCAGTTCTTC. Amino acids: CASTRYNEQFF.

This clone was recorded once. This chain joins TRBV14 and TRBJ1-4; 7 bases align to TRBD1. CDR3 length: 17 amino acids. Losses at the gene ends were 0 bases for V and 2 bases for J; bases not matched to a gene: 6. In germline, CDR1 is SGHDN, CDR2 FVKESK. CDR3 bases: TGTGCCAGCAGCCAAGATGTGGTAGGGGGCACTAATGAAAAACTGTTTTTT. Translation: CASSQDVVGGTNEKLFF.

The rearrangement joins TRBV6-5 to TRBJ2-1, with 9 bases fitting TRBD1. The length of the CDR3 is 15 residues. Trimming removed 4 bases from V and 4 bases from J; junction bases left unmatched: 5. CDR1 and CDR2 from the germline V gene are MNHEY and SVGAGI. The CDR3 here is CASSSPGQGYNEQFF. As DNA, the CDR3 is TGTGCCAGCAGTTCCCCGGGACAGGGTTACAATGAGCAGTTCTTC.

The V gene is TRBV7-9, the J gene TRBJ1-3; D unresolved. Germline V gene lookup returns CDR1 SEHNR and CDR2 FQNEAQ (reference sequence). There are 13 residues in the CDR3. The germline V and J ends were trimmed by 1 base and 7 bases, with 8 bases remaining between them. The CDR3 loop reads CASSLVAGNTIYF. CDR3 DNA: TGTGCCAGCAGCTTAGTAGCGGGGAACACCATATATTTT.

The chain employs TRBV27 and TRBJ2-5, with D possibly matching TRBD2 (5 bases). The CDR3 is 12 amino acids. In germline, CDR1 is MNHEY, CDR2 SMNVEV (reference sequence). Trimming left V 5 bases short and J 9 bases short, with 13 bases between. The CDR3 region has the DNA TGTGCCAGCAGTCCACCCAGAGGGCCCCAGTACTTC. Its protein product is CASSPPRGPQYF.

The chain carries TRBV2 and TRBJ1-5; TRBD1 matches 7 bases. The CDR3 has 15 residues. Germline CDR1 SNHLY, CDR2 FYNNEI. After removal of 7 bases from V and 6 bases from J, the junction contained 12 bases not matched to a gene. CDR3 in amino acids: CASKTYRGERQPQHF. Written as DNA, the CDR3 is TGTGCCAGCAAAACGTACAGGGGAGAACGTCAGCCCCAGCATTTT.

The chain links TRBV21-1 to TRBJ2-3; the tabulated D call, TRBD2, remains unverified against the DNA. TRBV21-1 is an annotated pseudogene. CDR3 length: 16 residues. The CDR3 DNA is TGTGCCAGCAGCAAAAAGACTAGCGGGAGCACAGATACGCAGTATTTT. Translating gives CASSKKTSGSTDTQYF.

Written as DNA, the CDR3 is TGTGCCAGCAGTGAAACCCGGGGGAGCTCCTACGAGCAGTACTTC. Translation gives CASSETRGSSYEQYF. The V call is TRBV6-1, the J call TRBJ2-7, with a possible D match to TRBD2 (6 bases). Trimming cost V 2 bases and J 0 bases, with 11 bases left between them. Germline V gene data show CDR1 as MNHNS and CDR2 as SASEGT. The CDR3 sequence is 15 residues long.

The rearrangement uses TRBV5-1 and TRBJ2-4; 8 nucleotides agree with TRBD1. The length of the CDR3 is 15 residues. Germline assignment: CDR1 SGHRS and CDR2 YFSETQ. J lost 4 bases, V lost 4 bases, and 7 bases had no gene match. DNA of the CDR3: TGCGCCAGCAGCCCGCAAAGGGACAGGAAAAACATTCAGTACTTC. Translated, it gives CASSPQRDRKNIQYF.

The genes are TRBV5-1 and TRBJ1-4; D uncertain. V lost 1 base, J lost 5 bases, and 12 bases lay in between. The CDR3 has 15 residues. Germline CDR1 and CDR2: SGHRS and YFSETQ. CDR3 amino acids: CASSLREDPNEKLFF. Here the CDR3 DNA reads TGCGCCAGCAGCTTGAGGGAGGACCCGAATGAAAAACTGTTTTTT. The variable domain in full, with the rest retrieved from reference TRBV5-1 and TRBJ1-4, is KAGVTQTPRYLIKTRGQQVTLSCSPISGHRSVSWYQQTPGQGLQFLFEYFSETQRNKGNFPGRFSGRQFSNSRSEMNVSTLELGDSALYLCASSLREDPNEKLFFGSGTQLSVL.

Turning to this clone: Other nucleotide sequences in the sample specify the same CDR3. The chain is built from TRBV2 and TRBJ2-6, with 8 bases that match TRBD1. The V and J ends lost 5 bases and 4 bases, in that order; junction bases with no gene match: 4. Germline CDR1 reads SNHLY; CDR2 reads FYNNEI. CDR3 length: 15 amino acids. The CDR3 region has the DNA TGTGCCAGCAGTCCAGGGGGCTCCGGGGCCAACGTCCTGACTTTC. This sequence encodes CASSPGGSGANVLTF.

This chain connects TRBV24-1 to TRBJ2-3; the match to TRBD1 covers 12 bases. The CDR3 length is 17 residues. With 3 bases clipped from V and 4 bases from J, the junction kept 7 bases outside the gene matches. The germline V gene encodes CDR1 KGHDR and CDR2 SFDVKD. The CDR3 region has the DNA TGTGCCACCAGTGATATCCGGGACAGGGGGCGCCCAGATACGCAGTATTTT. This gives the protein CATSDIRDRGRPDTQYF.

The genes are TRBV10-3 and TRBJ1-6, with a tentative D call TRBD1 (5 bases). Trimming removed 4 bases at V and 6 bases at J, with 10 bases between. CDR1 ENHRY and CDR2 SYGVKD come from the germline V gene. This CDR3 spans 14 amino acids. CDR3 amino acids: CAISATESNSPLHF. The CDR3 bases are TGTGCCATCAGTGCGACAGAGTCTAATTCACCCCTCCACTTT.

The chain uses TRBV7-2 and TRBJ2-1; 14 bases line up with TRBD2. J gave up 8 bases and V 4 bases, and 10 bases lay outside the gene matches. This CDR3 contains 17 residues. The V gene's germline CDR1 is SGHTA and CDR2 FQGNSA. CDR3 region: CASSSDWTSGRIDEQFF. The CDR3 DNA follows: TGTGCCAGCAGCTCCGACTGGACTAGCGGGAGGATTGATGAGCAGTTCTTC.

The chain combines TRBV5-1 with TRBJ1-2; D gene ambiguous. The germline V gene encodes CDR1 SGHRS and CDR2 YFSETQ. CDR3 length equals 13 residues. The germline V and J ends were trimmed by 0 bases and 2 bases, with 5 bases remaining between them. The DNA of the CDR3 is TGCGCCAGCAGCTTGGAACAGAACTATGGCTACACCTTC. Encoded protein: CASSLEQNYGYTF.

The gene calls are TRBV6-5 and TRBJ1-6; D is uncertain. CDR3 length: 14 amino acids. CDR1 and CDR2 from the germline V gene are MNHEY and SVGAGI. V gave up 7 bases and J gave up 10 bases, with 17 bases separating them. The CDR3 DNA follows: TGTGCCAGCACGCGCCGGGCGGAGGGATCACCCCTCCACTTT. Translation: CASTRRAEGSPLHF.

The V and J genes are TRBV6-2 or TRBV6-3 and TRBJ1-1; 9 bases align to TRBD1. CDR3 length equals 18 residues. The junction had 15 bases not matched to a gene; V was cut back by 5 bases and J by 2 bases. Germline CDR1 is MNHEY and CDR2 is SVGEGT. The DNA of the CDR3 is TGTGCCAGCAGTCCCCCCCACACCGGGACAGGGTTTAACACTGAAGCTTTCTTT. Protein sequence: CASSPPHTGTGFNTEAFF.

The chain recombines TRBV27 with TRBJ2-3; D uncertain. CDR3 length: 14 amino acids. Germline assignment: CDR1 MNHEY and CDR2 SMNVEV (reference sequence). Trimming cost V 10 bases and J 2 bases, with 16 bases left between them. The CDR3 DNA reads TGTGCCACCAAGTTGGCGGCTTACACAGATACGCAGTATTTT. Translation gives CATKLAAYTDTQYF.

The chain has TRBV7-9 and TRBJ1-1, with D unresolved. V was trimmed by 2 bases and J by 10 bases, leaving 8 bases between them. Germline CDR1 is SEHNR and CDR2 is FQNEAQ (reference sequence). There are 11 residues in the CDR3. The CDR3 region has the DNA TGTGCCAGCAGCTTAATAGGGAGAGCTTTCTTT. Amino acids: CASSLIGRAFF.